Below, one TCR beta chain is given with its context. Its antigen remains unidentified. These data belong to a study of OX40 agonist ivuxolimab in advanced cancers. Study-level points and caveats: Blood T cells, both CD4+ and CD8+, expanded clonally by week 6 at 0.1 to 3.0 mg/kg.

The germline V and J ends were trimmed by 4 bases and 6 bases, with 12 bases remaining between them. This CDR3 contains 14 residues. Germline V lookup: CDR1 SNHLY, CDR2 FYNNEI. Only in-frame clones appear in the TCRdb table, and some are missing; sequencing was by immunoSEQ multiplex PCR. This sample has 50,000 to 70,000 clones, with around 85% found just once. This sequence joins TRBV2 and TRBJ2-2, with a possible D match to TRBD1 (6 bases). The starting material was CD4+ or CD8+ T cells sorted from blood, obtained in a trial of the OX40 agonist ivuxolimab. The sequence came from an adult with an advanced solid tumor such as melanoma, head and neck, liver or kidney cancer. CDR3 region: CASSGRTVAGELFF. DNA for the CDR3: TGTGCCAGCAGTGGGCGGACAGTTGCCGGGGAGCTGTTTTTT.